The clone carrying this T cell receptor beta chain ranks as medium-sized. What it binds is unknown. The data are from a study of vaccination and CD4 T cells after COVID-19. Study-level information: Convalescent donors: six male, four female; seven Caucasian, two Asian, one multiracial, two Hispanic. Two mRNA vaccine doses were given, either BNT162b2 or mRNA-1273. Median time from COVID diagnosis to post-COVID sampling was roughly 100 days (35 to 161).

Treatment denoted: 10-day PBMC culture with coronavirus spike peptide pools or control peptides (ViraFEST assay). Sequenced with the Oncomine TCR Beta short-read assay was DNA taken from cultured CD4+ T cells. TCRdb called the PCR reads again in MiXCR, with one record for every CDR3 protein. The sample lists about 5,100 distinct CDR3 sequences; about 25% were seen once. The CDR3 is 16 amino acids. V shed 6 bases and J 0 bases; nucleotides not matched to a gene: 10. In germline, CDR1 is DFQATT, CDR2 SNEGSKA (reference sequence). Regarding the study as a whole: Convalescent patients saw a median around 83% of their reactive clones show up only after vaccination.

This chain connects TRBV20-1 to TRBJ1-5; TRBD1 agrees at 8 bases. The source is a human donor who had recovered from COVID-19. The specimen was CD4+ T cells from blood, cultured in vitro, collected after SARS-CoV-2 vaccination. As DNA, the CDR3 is TGCAGTGCCATACAGACAGGGGCCGATAGCAATCAGCCCCAGCATTTT. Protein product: CSAIQTGADSNQPQHF.